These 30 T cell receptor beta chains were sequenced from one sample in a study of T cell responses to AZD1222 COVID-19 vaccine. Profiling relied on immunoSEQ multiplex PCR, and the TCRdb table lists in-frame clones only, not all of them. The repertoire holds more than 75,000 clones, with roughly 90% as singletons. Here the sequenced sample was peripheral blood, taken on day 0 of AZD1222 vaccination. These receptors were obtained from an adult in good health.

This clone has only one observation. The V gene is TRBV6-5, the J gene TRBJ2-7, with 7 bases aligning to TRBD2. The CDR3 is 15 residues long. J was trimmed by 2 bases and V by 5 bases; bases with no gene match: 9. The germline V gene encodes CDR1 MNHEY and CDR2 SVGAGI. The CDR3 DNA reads TGTGCCAGCAGTAAGGCCCGGGACTATACCTACGAGCAGTACTTC. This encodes CASSKARDYTYEQYF.

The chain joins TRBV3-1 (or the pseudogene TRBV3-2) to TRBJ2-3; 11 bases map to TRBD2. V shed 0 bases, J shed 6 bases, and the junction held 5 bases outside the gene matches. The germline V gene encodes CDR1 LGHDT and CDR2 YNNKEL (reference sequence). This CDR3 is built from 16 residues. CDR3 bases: TGTGCCAGCAGCCAAGATCTAGCGGGAGGAGGTGATACGCAGTATTTT. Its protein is CASSQDLAGGGDTQYF.

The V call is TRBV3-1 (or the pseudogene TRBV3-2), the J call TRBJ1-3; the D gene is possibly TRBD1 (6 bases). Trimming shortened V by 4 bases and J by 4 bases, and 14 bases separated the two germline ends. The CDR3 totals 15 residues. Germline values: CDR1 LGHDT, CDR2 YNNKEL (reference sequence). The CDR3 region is CASSPSVGGGNTIYF. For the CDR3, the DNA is TGTGCCAGCAGCCCCTCTGTTGGGGGCGGAAACACCATATATTTT.

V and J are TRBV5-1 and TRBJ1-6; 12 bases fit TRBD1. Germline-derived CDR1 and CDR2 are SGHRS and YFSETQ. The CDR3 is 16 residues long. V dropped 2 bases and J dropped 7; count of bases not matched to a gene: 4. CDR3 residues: CASSLPGQGANSPLHF. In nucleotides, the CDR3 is TGCGCCAGCAGCTTACCGGGACAGGGGGCGAATTCACCCCTCCACTTT.

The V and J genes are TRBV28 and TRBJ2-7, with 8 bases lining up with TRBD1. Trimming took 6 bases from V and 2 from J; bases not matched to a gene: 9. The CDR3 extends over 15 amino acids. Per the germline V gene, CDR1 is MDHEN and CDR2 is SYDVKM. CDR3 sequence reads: CASSTPGQGTYEQYF. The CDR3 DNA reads TGTGCCAGCAGCACCCCCGGACAGGGAACCTACGAGCAGTACTTC.

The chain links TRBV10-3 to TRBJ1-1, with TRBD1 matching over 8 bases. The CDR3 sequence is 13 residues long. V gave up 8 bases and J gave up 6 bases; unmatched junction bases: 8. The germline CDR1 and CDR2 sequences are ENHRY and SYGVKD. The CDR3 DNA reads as TGTGCCATCGGGTCGGGGACAGGCCCTGAAGCTTTCTTT. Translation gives CAIGSGTGPEAFF.

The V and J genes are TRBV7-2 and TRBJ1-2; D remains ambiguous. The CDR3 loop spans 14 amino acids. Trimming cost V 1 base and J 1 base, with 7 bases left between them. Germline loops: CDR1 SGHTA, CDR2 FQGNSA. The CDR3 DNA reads TGTGCCAGCAGCTTAGGATTTGATAACTATGGCTACACCTTC. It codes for CASSLGFDNYGYTF.

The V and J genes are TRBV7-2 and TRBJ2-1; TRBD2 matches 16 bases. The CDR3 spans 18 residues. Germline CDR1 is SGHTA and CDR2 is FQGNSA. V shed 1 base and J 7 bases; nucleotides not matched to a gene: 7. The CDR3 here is CASSLGAGTSGRGNEQFF. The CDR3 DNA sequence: TGTGCCAGCAGCTTAGGTGCGGGGACTAGCGGGAGGGGGAATGAGCAGTTCTTC.

CDR3 loop: CASSYSIQGANEQYF. CDR3 DNA sequence: TGTGCCAGCAGTTACTCGATCCAGGGGGCAAACGAGCAGTACTTC. The V call is TRBV6-5, the J call TRBJ2-7; 8 bases match TRBD1. The CDR3 runs 15 residues. Germline V gene lookup returns CDR1 MNHEY and CDR2 SVGAGI. Trimming cost V 0 bases and J 5 bases; bases outside gene matches: 6.

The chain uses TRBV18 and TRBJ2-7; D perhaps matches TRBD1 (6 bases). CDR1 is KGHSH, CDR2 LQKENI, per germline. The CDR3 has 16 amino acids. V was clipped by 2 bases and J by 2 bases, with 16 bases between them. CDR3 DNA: TGTGCCAGCTCACCAAACACAGGGAGTGCGGCCTACGAGCAGTACTTC. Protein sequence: CASSPNTGSAAYEQYF. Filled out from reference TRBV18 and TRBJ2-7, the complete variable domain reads NAGVMQNPRHLVRRRGQEARLRCSPMKGHSHVYWYRQLPEEGLKFMVYLQKENIIDESGMPKERFSAEFPKEGPSILRIQQVVRGDSAAYFCASSPNTGSAAYEQYFGPGTRLTVT.

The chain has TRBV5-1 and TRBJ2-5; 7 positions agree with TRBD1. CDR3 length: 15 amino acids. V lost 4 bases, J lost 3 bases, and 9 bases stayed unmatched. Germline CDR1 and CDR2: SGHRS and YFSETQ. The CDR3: CASSPDGTAEETQYF. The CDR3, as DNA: TGCGCCAGCAGCCCTGACGGGACAGCTGAAGAGACCCAGTACTTC.

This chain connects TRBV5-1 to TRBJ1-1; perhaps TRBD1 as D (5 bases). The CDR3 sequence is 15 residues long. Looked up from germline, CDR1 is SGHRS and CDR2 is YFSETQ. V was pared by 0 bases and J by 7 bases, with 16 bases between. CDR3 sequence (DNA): TGCGCCAGCAGCTTGGTCCCGACGGGAGGGGTTGAAGCTTTCTTT. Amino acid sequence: CASSLVPTGGVEAFF. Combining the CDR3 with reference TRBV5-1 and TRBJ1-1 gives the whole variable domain KAGVTQTPRYLIKTRGQQVTLSCSPISGHRSVSWYQQTPGQGLQFLFEYFSETQRNKGNFPGRFSGRQFSNSRSEMNVSTLELGDSALYLCASSLVPTGGVEAFFGQGTRLTVV.

The CDR3 region is CAGTPGAAYNEQFF. CDR3 DNA: TGTGCCGGAACCCCGGGAGCGGCCTACAATGAGCAGTTCTTC. The J gene is TRBJ2-1, the V gene TRBV7-9; possible D gene TRBD2, 6 bases. CDR3 size: 14 residues. Trimming stripped 11 bases from V and 2 bases from J, with 16 bases between. Germline-derived CDR1 and CDR2 are SEHNR and FQNEAQ (reference sequence).

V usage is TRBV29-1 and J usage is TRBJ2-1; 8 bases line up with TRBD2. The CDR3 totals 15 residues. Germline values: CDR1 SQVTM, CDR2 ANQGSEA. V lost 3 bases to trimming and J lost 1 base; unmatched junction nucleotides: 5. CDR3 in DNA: TGCAGCGTTGAGCCGGGGGGGCTGTCCTACAATGAGCAGTTCTTC. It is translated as CSVEPGGLSYNEQFF.

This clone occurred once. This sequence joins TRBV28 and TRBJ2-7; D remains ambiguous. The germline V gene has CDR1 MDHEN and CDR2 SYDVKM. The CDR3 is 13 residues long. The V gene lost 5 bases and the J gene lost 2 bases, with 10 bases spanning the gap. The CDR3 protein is CASSPRGTYEQYF. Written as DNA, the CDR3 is TGTGCCAGCAGTCCCCGTGGGACCTACGAGCAGTACTTC.

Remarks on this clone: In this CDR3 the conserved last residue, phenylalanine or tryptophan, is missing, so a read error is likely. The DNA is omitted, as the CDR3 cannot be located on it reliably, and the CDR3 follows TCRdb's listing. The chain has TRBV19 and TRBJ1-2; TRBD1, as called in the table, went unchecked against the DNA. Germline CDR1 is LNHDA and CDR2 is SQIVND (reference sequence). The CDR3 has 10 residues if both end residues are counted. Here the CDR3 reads CASSIDTGHR.

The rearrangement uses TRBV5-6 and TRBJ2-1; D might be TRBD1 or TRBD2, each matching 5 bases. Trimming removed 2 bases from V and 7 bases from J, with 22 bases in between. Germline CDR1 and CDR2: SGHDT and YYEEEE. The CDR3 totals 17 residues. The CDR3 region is CASSFRQTINPGNEQFF. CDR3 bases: TGTGCCAGCAGCTTCAGACAGACAATAAACCCGGGGAATGAGCAGTTCTTC.

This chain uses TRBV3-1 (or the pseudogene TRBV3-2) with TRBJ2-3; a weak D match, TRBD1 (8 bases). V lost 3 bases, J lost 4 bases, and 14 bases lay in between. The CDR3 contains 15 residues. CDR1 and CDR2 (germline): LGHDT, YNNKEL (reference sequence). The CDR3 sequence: CASSQNRGGADTQYF. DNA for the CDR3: TGTGCCAGCAGCCAGAACAGGGGGGGGGCAGATACGCAGTATTTT.

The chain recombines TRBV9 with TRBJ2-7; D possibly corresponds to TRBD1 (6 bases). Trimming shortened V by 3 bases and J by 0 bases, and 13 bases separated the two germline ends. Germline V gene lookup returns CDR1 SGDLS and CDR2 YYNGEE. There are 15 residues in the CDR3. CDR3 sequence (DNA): TGTGCCAGCAGCGCAACAGGGCAACCCTCCTACGAGCAGTACTTC. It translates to CASSATGQPSYEQYF.

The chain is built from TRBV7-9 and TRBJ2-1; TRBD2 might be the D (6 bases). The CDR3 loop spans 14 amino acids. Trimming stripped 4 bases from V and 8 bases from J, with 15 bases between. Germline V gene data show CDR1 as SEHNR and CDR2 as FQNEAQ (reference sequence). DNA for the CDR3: TGTGCCAGCAGCTCTCTTGGGGGGTTCGATGAGCAGTTCTTC. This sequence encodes CASSSLGGFDEQFF.

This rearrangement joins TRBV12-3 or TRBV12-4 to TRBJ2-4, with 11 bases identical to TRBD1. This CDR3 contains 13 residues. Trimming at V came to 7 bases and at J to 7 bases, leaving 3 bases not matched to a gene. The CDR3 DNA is TGTGCCAGCACCCGGGACAGGGGGAACATTCAGTACTTC. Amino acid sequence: CASTRDRGNIQYF.

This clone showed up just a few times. This chain's CDR3 is CAVFEGTHQPQHF. CDR3 nucleotides: TGTGCCGTCTTTGAAGGGACGCATCAGCCCCAGCATTTT. The chain is built from TRBV6-5 and TRBJ1-5, with D perhaps TRBD1 (5 bases). The CDR3 is 13 amino acids. In germline, CDR1 is MNHEY, CDR2 SVGAGI. The V end lost 11 bases, the J end lost 5 bases, and 16 bases lay between the germline ends.

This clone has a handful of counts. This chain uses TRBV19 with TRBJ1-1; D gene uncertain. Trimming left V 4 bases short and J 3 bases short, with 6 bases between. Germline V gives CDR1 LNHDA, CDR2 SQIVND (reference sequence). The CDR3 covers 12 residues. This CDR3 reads CASSTQYTEAFF. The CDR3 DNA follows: TGTGCCAGTAGTACACAGTACACTGAAGCTTTCTTT.

The CDR3 coding sequence is TGTGCCAGCAGAGAGGCGGGGGGCCAAGAGACCCAGTACTTC. Translating gives CASREAGGQETQYF. The chain links TRBV28 to TRBJ2-5; TRBD2 matches 8 bases. V shed 6 bases and J 1 base; nucleotides not matched to a gene: 4. This CDR3 region has 14 residues. Germline V gene sequence: CDR1 MDHEN, CDR2 SYDVKM.

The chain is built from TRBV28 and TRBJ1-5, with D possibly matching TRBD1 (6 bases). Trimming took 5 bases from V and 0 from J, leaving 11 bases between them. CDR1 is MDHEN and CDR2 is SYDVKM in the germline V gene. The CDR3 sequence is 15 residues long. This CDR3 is CASSRGQYSNQPQHF. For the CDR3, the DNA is TGTGCCAGCAGTCGTGGACAGTATAGCAATCAGCCCCAGCATTTT.

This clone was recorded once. CDR3 protein: CASSLRQVYGYTF. CDR3 bases: TGTGCCAGCAGTTTAAGGCAGGTATATGGCTACACCTTC. This rearrangement joins TRBV28 to TRBJ1-2; D is unclear. Germline V gene sequence: CDR1 MDHEN, CDR2 SYDVKM. The CDR3 has 13 residues. V lost 2 bases and J lost 5, with 9 bases in between.

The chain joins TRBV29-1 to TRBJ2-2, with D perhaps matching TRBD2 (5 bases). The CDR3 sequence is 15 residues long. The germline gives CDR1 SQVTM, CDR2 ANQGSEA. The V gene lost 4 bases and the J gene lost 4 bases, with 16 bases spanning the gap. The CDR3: CSVVPFGVSTGELFF. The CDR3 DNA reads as TGCAGCGTTGTTCCTTTCGGGGTGAGCACCGGGGAGCTGTTTTTT.

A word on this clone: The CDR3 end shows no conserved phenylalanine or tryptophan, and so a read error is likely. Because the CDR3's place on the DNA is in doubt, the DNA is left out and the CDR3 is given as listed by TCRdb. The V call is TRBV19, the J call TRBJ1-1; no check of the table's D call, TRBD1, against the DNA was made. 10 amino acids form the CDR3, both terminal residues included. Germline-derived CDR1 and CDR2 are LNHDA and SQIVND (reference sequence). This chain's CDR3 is CASSIARTKD.

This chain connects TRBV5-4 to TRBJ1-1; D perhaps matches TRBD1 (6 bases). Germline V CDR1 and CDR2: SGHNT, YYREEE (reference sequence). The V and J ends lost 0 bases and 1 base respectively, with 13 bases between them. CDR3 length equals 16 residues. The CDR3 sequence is CASSLVGAVGNTEAFF. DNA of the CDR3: TGTGCCAGCAGCTTGGTGGGGGCGGTCGGGAACACTGAAGCTTTCTTT.

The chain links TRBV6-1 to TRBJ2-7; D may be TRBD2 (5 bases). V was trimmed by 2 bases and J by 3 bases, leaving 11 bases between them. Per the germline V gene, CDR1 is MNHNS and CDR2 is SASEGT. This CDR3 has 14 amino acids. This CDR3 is CASSERETSYEQYF. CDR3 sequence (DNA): TGTGCCAGCAGTGAAAGGGAGACAAGCTACGAGCAGTACTTC.